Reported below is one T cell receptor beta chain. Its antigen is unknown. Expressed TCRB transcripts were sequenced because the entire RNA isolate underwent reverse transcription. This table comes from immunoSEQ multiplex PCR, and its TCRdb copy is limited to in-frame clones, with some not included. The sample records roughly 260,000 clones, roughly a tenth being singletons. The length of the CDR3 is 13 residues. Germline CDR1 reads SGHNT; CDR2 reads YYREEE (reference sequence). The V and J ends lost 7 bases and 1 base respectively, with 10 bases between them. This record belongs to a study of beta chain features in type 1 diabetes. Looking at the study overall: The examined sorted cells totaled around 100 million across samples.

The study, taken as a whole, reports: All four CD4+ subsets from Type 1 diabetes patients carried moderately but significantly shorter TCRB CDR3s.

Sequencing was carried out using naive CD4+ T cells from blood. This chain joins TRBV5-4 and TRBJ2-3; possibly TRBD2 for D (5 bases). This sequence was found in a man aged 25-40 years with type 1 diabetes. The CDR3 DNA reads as TGTGCCAGCGCCGGAGCGGGCACAGATACGCAGTATTTT. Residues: CASAGAGTDTQYF.